This TCR beta chain stems from a study of blood T cell repertoires in COVID-19. Study as a whole: The United States, Italy and Spain were the sources of the acute and convalescent COVID-19 samples. T cells, B-cell-depleted T cells, or PBMCs supplied cDNA or gDNA.

In the study's own analysis: Nucleated cell counts were estimated from reference gene primer amplification. The method was immunoSEQ multiplex PCR; TCRdb's version includes in-frame clones alone and lacks a portion of them. V and J calls and clone size are those listed in that table; D and trimming were worked out from the DNA. The sample includes about 380,000 clones, approximately 77% seen only once; the top ten take about 1.2%. The CDR3 consists of 13 residues. Germline V gives CDR1 MDHEN, CDR2 SYDVKM. Deletions cut 8 bases from V and 5 bases from J, with 15 bases between. The receptor's source is a human donor with acute or convalescent COVID-19. The donor label of this sample is uncertain. Source material: peripheral blood. The chain couples TRBV28 to TRBJ1-2; a possible D gene is TRBD1 (5 bases). CDR3 sequence (DNA): TGTGCCAGCGGGGGGGGTGGCGGTTATGGCTACACCTTC. Translated, it gives CASGGGGGYGYTF.